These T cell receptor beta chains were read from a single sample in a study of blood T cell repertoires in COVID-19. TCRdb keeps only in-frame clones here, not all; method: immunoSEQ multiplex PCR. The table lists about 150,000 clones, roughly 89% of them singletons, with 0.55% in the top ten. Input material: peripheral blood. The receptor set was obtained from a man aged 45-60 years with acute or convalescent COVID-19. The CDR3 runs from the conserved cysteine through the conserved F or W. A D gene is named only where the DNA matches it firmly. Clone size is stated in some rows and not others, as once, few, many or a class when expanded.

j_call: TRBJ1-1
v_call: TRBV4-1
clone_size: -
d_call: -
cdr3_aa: CASSLRSGYAEAFF

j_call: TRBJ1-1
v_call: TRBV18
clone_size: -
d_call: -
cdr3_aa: CASSRVLTLEANTEAFF

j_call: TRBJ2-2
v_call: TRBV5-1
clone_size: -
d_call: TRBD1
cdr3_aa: CASSLAQGGTGELFF

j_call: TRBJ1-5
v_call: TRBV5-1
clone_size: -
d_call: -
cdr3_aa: CASSLAGNSNQPQHF

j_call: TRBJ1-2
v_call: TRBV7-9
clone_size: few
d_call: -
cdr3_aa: CASSSGAWNYGYTF

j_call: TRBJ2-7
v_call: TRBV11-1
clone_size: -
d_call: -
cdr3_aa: CASRRGALYEQYF

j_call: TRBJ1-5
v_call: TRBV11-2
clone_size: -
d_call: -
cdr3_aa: CASSLYSSASNQPQHF

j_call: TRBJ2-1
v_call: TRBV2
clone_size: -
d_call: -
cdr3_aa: CASSPGAYNEQFF

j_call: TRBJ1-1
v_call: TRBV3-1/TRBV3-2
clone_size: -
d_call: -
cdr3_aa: CASSQGILGNTEAFF

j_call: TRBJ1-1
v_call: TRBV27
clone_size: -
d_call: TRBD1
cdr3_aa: CASMRQGPNTEAFF

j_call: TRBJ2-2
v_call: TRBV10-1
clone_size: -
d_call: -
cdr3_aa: CASSEGGSGELFF

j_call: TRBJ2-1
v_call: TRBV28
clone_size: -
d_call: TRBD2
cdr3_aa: CASRDGGGVYNEQFF

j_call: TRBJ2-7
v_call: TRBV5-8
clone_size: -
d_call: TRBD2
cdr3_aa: CASSSNPSGEYSYEQYF

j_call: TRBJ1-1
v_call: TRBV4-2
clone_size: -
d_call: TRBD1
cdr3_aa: CASSQGDRDTEAFF

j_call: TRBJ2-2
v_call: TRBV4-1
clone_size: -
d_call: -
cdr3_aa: CASMPRRNTGELFF

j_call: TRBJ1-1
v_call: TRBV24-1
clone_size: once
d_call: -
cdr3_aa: CATSDRGSAEAFF

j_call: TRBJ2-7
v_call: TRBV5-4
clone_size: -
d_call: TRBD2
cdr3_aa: CASSRTGGSYEQYF

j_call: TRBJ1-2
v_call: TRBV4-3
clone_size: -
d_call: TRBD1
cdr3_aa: CASSQGTGGGYGYTF

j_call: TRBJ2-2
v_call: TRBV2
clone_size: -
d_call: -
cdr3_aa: CASSPRVGELFF

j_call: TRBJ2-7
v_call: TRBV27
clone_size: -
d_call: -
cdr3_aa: CASSFREGDEQYF

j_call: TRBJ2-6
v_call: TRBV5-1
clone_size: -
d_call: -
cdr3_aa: CASSLYRDLAGANVLTF

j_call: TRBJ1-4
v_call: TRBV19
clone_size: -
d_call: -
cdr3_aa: CASSRRQQNEKLFF

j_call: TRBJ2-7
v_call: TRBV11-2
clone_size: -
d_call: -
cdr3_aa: CASSLEPGMGSYEQYF

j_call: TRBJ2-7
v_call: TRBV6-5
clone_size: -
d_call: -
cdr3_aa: CASSYISSSYEQYF